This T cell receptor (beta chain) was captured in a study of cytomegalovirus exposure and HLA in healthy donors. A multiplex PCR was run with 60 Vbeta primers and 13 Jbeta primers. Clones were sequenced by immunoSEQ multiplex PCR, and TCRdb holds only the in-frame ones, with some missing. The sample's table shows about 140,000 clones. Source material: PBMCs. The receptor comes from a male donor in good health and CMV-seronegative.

CDR3 sequence reads: CASSSRRTGVKTYEQYF. The CDR3 nucleotides read TGTGCCAGTAGTTCCCGACGGACAGGGGTGAAGACCTACGAGCAGTACTTC. This chain connects TRBV19 to TRBJ2-7; the match to TRBD1 covers 9 bases. The germline V gene encodes CDR1 LNHDA and CDR2 SQIVND (reference sequence). The CDR3 is 17 amino acids. J was trimmed by 2 bases and V by 5 bases; bases with no gene match: 13.